The clone carrying this T cell receptor (beta chain) was counted only a few times. No antigen is known for it. Donors were nominally healthy when sampled, though unrecorded immune exposures were likely. The data belong to a study of cytomegalovirus exposure and HLA in healthy donors. The PCR had 60 Vbeta and 13 Jbeta primers. Clones were read by immunoSEQ multiplex PCR, and TCRdb kept only the in-frame ones, dropping some. The table records approximately 130,000 clones, roughly 9% of them present only once. Study conclusions and caveats: From TCR beta sequences, most subjects' HLA-A and HLA-B alleles were reportedly predicted accurately. Earlier analysis looked at TCR beta V segments, and most were productive about 87% or about 30% of the time.

Input material: PBMCs. The sequence came from a woman aged 40 to 50 in good health and CMV-seropositive.

The CDR3 is CASSPDRDTGELFF. The CDR3 nucleotides are TGTGCCAGCAGCCCGGACAGGGACACCGGGGAGCTGTTTTTT. The chain uses TRBV7-2 and TRBJ2-2, with 8 bases identical to TRBD1. The CDR3 totals 14 residues. Germline V gives CDR1 SGHTA, CDR2 FQGNSA. V dropped 5 bases and J dropped 3; count of bases not matched to a gene: 2.